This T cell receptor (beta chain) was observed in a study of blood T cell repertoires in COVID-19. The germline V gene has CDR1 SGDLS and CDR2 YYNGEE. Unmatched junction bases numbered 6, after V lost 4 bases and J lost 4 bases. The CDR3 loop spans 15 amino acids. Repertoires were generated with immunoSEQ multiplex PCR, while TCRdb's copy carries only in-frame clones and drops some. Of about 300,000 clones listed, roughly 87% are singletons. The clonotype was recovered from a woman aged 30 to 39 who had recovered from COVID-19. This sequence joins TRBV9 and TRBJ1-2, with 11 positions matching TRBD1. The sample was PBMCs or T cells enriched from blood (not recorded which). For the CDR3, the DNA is TGTGCCAGCAGCATCACCGGGACAGGGGGCTATGGCTACACCTTC. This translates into CASSITGTGGYGYTF.